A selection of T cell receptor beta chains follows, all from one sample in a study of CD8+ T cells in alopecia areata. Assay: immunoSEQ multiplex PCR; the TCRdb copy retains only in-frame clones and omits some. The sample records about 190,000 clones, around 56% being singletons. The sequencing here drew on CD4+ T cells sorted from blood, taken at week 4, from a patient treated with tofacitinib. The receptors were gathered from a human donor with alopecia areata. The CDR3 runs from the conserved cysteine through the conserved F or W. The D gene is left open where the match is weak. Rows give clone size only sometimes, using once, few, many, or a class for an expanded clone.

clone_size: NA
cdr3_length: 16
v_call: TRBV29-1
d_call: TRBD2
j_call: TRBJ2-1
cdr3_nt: TGCAGCGTTGAGGACTGGCGCAGCGGGACCTCCAATGAGCAGTTCTTC
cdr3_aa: CSVEDWRSGTSNEQFF

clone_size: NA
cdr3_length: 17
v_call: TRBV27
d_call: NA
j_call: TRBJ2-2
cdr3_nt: TGTGCCAGCAGACAACCGGGACTCCGGGATAGCACCGGGGAGCTGTTTTTT
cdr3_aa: CASRQPGLRDSTGELFF

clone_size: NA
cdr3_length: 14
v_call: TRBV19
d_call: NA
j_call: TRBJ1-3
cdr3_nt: TGTGCCAGTACCGAAATGGACTCTGGAAACACCATATATTTT
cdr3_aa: CASTEMDSGNTIYF

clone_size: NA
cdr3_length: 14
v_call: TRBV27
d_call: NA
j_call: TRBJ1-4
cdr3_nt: TGTGCCAGCAGTTTTCGGAACGGTAATGAAAAACTGTTTTTT
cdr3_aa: CASSFRNGNEKLFF

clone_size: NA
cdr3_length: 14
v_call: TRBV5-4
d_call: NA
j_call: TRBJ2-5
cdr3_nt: TGTGCCAGCAGCTTGTCGGGCGGGACGGAGACCCAGTACTTC
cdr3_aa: CASSLSGGTETQYF

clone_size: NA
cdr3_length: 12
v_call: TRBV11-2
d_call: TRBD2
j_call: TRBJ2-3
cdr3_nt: TGTGCCAGCAGCTTAGCGGGAGGTACGCAGTATTTT
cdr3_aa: CASSLAGGTQYF

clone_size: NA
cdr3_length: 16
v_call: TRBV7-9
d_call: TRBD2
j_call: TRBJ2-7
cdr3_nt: TGTGCCAGCAGCTTAGTGGCTAGCGGGAGGGGATACGAGCAGTACTTC
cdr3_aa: CASSLVASGRGYEQYF

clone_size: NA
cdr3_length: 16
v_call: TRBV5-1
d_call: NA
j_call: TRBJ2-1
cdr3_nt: TGCGCCAGCAGCTTGGCCGCGAAGGGCCCCTACAATGAGCAGTTCTTC
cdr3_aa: CASSLAAKGPYNEQFF

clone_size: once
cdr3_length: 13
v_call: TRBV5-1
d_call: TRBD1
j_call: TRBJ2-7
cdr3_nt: TGCGCCAGCAAGAGGACAGGGGGGTACGAGCAGTACTTC
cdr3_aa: CASKRTGGYEQYF

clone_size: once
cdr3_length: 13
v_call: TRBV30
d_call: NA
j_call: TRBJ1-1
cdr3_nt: TGTGCCTGGAGGGAGGGTGCGAACACTGAAGCTTTCTTT
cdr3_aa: CAWREGANTEAFF

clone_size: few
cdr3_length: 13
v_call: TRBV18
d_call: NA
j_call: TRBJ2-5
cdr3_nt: TGTGCCAGCTCACCAAGGGGGACGGAGACCCAGTACTTC
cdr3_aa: CASSPRGTETQYF

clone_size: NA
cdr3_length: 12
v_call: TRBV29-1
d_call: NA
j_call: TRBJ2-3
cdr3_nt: TGCAGCGTCGAGGACCTGAACCTCCCGCAGTATTTT
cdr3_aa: CSVEDLNLPQYF

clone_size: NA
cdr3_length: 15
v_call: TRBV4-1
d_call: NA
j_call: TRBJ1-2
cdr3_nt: TGCGCCAGCAGCCAAGGCTCGACAGTTTACTATGGCTACACCTTC
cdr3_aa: CASSQGSTVYYGYTF

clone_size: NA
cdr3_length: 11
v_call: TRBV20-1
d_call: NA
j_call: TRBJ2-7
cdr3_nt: TGCAGTGACACCGCAGGGGCCGAGCAGTACTTC
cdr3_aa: CSDTAGAEQYF

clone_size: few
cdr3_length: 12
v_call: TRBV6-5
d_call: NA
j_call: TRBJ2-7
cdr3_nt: TGTGCCAGCAGCCGGGGCTCCTACGAGCAGTACTTC
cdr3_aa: CASSRGSYEQYF

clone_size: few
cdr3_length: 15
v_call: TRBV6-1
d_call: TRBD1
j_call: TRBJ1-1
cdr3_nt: TGTGCCAGCAGTCAAAGAGGACAGGGGGCCACTGAAGCTTTCTTT
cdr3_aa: CASSQRGQGATEAFF

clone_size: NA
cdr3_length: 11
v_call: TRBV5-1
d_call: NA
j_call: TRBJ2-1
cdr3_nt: TGCGCCAGCAGCTTGGAGTATGAGCAGTTCTTC
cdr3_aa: CASSLEYEQFF

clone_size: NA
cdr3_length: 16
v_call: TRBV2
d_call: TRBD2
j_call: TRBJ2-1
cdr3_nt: TGTGCCAGCGGACCGGGACTAGCGTCTCCAGTCAATGAGCAGTTCTTC
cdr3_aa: CASGPGLASPVNEQFF

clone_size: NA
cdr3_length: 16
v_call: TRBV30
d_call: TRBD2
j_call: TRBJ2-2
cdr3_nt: TGTGCCTGGAGTGTACGACTAGCGGGGAACACCGGGGAGCTGTTTTTT
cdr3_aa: CAWSVRLAGNTGELFF

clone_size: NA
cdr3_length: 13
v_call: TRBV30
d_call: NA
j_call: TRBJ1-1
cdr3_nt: TGTGCCTGGAGTAGGAAGGGTGGCACTGAAGCTTTCTTT
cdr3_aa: CAWSRKGGTEAFF

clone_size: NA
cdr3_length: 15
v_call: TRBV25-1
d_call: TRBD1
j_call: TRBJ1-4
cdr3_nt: TGTGCCAGCAGTGACCGGGACAGGGGGCCTGAAAAACTGTTTTTT
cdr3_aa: CASSDRDRGPEKLFF

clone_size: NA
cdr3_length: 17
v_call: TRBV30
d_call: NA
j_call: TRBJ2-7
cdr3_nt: TGTGCCTGGAGTAGGGATGGTGGTAGTCCCGTCGGGTACGAGCAGTACTTC
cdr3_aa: CAWSRDGGSPVGYEQYF

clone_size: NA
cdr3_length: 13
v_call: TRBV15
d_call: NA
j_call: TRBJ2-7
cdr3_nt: TGTGCCACCAGCAGAGCGCGAACTTACGAGCAGTACTTC
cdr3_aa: CATSRARTYEQYF

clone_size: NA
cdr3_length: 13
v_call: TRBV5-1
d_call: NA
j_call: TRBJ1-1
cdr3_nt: TGCGCCAGCAGCTTGGAGTGGAACACTGAAGCTTTCTTT
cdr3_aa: CASSLEWNTEAFF

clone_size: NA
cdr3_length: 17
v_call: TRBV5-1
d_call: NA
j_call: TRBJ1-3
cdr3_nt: TGCGCCAGCAGCTTGCACGGTGGGGTACGCACTGGAAACACCATATATTTT
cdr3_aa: CASSLHGGVRTGNTIYF

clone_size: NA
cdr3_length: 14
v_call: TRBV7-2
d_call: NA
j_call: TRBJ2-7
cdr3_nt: TGTGCCAGCAGCTTCAGGGGAGGAATTTACGAGCAGTACTTC
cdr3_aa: CASSFRGGIYEQYF

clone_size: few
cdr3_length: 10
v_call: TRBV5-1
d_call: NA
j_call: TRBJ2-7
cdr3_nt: TGCGCCAGCAGCCCCCTGCAGCAGTACTTC
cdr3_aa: CASSPLQQYF

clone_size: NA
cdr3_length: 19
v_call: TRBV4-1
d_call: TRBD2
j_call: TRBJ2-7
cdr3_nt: TGCGCCAGCAGCCAAGATAATCTAGCGGAGTACCCTAGCTCCTACGAGCAGTACTTC
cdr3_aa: CASSQDNLAEYPSSYEQYF

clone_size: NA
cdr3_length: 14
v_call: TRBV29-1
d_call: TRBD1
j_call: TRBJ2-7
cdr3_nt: TGCAGCGTTCGGACAGGGATCAGCTCCTACGAGCAGTACTTC
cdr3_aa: CSVRTGISSYEQYF

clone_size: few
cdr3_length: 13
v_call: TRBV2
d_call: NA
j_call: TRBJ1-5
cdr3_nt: TGTGCCAGCAGTGACGAATTCAATCAGCCCCAGCATTTT
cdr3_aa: CASSDEFNQPQHF

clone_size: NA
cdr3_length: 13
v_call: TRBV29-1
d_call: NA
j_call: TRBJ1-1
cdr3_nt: TGCAGCGTGGGGAGCTGGGTGAACACTGAAGCTTTCTTT
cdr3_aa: CSVGSWVNTEAFF

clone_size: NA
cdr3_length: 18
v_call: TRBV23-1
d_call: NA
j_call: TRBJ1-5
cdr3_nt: TGCGCCAGCAGTCAACCGCGATCGGGGGCGAAGCGCAATCAGCCCCAGCATTTT
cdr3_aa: CASSQPRSGAKRNQPQHF

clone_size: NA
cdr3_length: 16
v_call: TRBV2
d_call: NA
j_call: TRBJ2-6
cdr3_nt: TGTGCCAGCAGTGAGGACGTCGTCTCTGGGGCCAACGTCCTGACTTTC
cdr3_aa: CASSEDVVSGANVLTF

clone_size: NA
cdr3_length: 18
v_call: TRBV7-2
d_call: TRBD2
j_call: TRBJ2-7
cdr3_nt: TGTGCCAGCAGTATACAAACTAGGGCGGGAGGCCCCTCCTACGAGCAGTACTTC
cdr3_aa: CASSIQTRAGGPSYEQYF

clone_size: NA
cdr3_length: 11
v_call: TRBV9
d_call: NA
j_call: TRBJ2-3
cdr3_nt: TGTGCCAGCAGCGCCGGCGATACGCAGTATTTT
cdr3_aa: CASSAGDTQYF

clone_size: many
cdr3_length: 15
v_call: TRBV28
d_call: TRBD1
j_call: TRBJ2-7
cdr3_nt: TGTGCCAGCACCGGCATCCGGGACAGGGTCTTCGAGCAGTACTTC
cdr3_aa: CASTGIRDRVFEQYF

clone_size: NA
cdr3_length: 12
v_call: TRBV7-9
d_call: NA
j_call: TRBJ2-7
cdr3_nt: TGTGCCAGCAGTCCAGGAGGGGCCGAGCAGTACTTC
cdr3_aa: CASSPGGAEQYF

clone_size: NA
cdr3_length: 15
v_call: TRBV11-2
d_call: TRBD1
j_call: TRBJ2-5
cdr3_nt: TGTGCCAGCAGCCCCGGGACAGGGGGCATTGGGACCCAGTACTTC
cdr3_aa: CASSPGTGGIGTQYF

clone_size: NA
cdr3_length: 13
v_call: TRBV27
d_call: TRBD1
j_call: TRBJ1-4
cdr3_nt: TGTGCCAGCAGTCAGGGGGCGTATGAAAAACTGTTTTTT
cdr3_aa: CASSQGAYEKLFF

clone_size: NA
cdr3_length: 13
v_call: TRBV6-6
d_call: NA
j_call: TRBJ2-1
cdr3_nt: TGTGCCACCACTCCCAGGGGCTACAATGAGCAGTTCTTC
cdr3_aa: CATTPRGYNEQFF

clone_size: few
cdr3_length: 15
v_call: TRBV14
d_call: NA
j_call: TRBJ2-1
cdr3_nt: TGTGCCAGCAGCCATAGACACGGACTCTACAATGAGCAGTTCTTC
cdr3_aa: CASSHRHGLYNEQFF

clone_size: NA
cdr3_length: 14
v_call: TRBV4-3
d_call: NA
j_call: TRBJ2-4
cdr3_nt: TGCGCCAGCAGCCAAGAGGGGGCGGAAAACATTCAGTACTTC
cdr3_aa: CASSQEGAENIQYF

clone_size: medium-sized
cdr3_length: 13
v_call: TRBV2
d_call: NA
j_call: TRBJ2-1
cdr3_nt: TGTGCCAGCAGTGAAGTGCAATACAATGAGCAGTTCTTC
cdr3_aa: CASSEVQYNEQFF

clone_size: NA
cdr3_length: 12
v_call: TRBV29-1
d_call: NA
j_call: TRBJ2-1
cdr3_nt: TGCAGCGTAACTCTCCCCGCTCAGGAGCAGTTCTTC
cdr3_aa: CSVTLPAQEQFF

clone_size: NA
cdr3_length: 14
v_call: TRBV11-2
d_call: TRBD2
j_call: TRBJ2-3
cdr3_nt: TGTGCCAGCAGCCTTACTAGCGGATCAGATACGCAGTATTTT
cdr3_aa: CASSLTSGSDTQYF

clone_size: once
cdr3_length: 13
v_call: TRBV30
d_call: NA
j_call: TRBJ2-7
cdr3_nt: TGTGCCTGGACGGCGGGGACCCACCACGAGCAGTACTTC
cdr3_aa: CAWTAGTHHEQYF

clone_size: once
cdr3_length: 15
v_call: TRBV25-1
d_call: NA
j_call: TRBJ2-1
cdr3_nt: TGTGCCAGCAGCCCTGAGGCGAAGACCTACAATGAGCAGTTCTTC
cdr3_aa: CASSPEAKTYNEQFF

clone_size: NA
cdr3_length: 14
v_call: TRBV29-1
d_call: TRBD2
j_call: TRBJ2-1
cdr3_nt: TGCAGCGTTGGCCCATGGGGGGGGGTCAATGAGCAGTTCTTC
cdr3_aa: CSVGPWGGVNEQFF

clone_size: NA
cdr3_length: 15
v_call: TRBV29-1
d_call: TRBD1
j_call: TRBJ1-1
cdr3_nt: TGCAGCGTTGGGACCCGGGACAGGGGTAACACTGAAGCTTTCTTT
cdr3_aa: CSVGTRDRGNTEAFF

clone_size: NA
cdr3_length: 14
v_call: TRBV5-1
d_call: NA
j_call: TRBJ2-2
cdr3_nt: TGCGCCAGCAGCCCCTACTTCCCCACCGGGGAGCTGTTTTTT
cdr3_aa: CASSPYFPTGELFF

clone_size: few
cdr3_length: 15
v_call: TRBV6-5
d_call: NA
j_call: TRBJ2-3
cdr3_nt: TGTGCCAGCAGTCGCTGGACGACCGGCACAGATACGCAGTATTTT
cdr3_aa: CASSRWTTGTDTQYF